This T cell receptor (beta chain) originates from a study of cytomegalovirus exposure and HLA in healthy donors. Overall study findings and caveats: Later work found that TCR association rates differed between HLA loci; DRB1 had the most and HLA-C the fewest. A later analysis reportedly identified an Asian-associated ancestry cluster as carrying fewer N-insertions than the approximately 620-donor mean.

This clone was counted a few times. Its matching antigen is unknown. Primers included in the PCR were 60 Vbeta and 13 Jbeta primers. Repertoires were generated with immunoSEQ multiplex PCR, while TCRdb's copy carries only in-frame clones and drops some. The table shows 55,000 to 75,000 clones, with approximately 81% occurring only once. The CDR3 loop spans 15 amino acids. The V and J ends lost 0 bases and 1 base respectively, with 8 bases between them. Germline V CDR1 and CDR2: MRHNA, SNTAGT. The sequencing input was PBMCs. The chain joins TRBV6-4 to TRBJ2-3, with D perhaps matching TRBD2 (6 bases). The clonotype comes from a woman aged 25 to 39 in good health and CMV-seropositive. The CDR3 nucleotides are TGTGCCAGCAGTGACTCAGCGGGCCGCACAGATACGCAGTATTTT. Translation: CASSDSAGRTDTQYF.